These 21 T cell receptor beta chains were all obtained from the same sample, sequenced in a study of regulatory and conventional T cells in RAG deficiency (dated by TCRdb to about 2017). Receptor libraries were prepared by the immunoSEQ multiplex PCR assay. TCRdb took this table from immuneACCESS and kept in-frame rearrangements with V and J called. Such tables lack part of the clones; where checked against another copy, unresolved V genes explain under half of the gap, and the rest is unexplained. The sample table shows fewer than 4,000 clones, and approximately 94% are seen once. Of the sample, 8.2% falls within the top ten clones. Before genomic DNA was extracted, regulatory T cells were isolated from blood as CD4+CD25-high CD127-low cells. This same sample was also taken into another study, of regulatory T cells. As the second publication notes: The multiplex PCR relied on 52 forward TRBV primers and 13 reverse TRBJ primers, and amplification bias was corrected through assay-based and computational methods.

Sequencing was carried out using CD4+ Tregs sorted from blood. The receptors come from a human donor in good health.

The genes are TRBV10-2 and TRBJ2-5; 9 bases map to TRBD2. Germline V gene sequence: CDR1 WSHSY, CDR2 SAAADI. The CDR3 contains 15 residues. The V gene end was trimmed by 8 bases and the J gene end by 1 base; junction bases not matched to a gene: 8. The CDR3 reads CASGITAGGQETQYF. CDR3 coding DNA: TGCGCCAGCGGAATCACAGCGGGGGGCCAAGAGACCCAGTACTTC.

The V gene is TRBV5-4, the J gene TRBJ1-2; 7 bases align to TRBD1. CDR1 and CDR2 from the germline V gene are SGHNT and YYREEE (reference sequence). The CDR3 is 16 amino acids. V shed 0 bases and J 7 bases; nucleotides not matched to a gene: 12. The CDR3 protein is CASSLAPTGQLFGYTF. The CDR3 DNA reads as TGTGCCAGCAGCTTGGCCCCGACAGGGCAACTGTTTGGCTACACCTTC.

This chain joins TRBV19 and TRBJ1-1; D gene ambiguous. The germline V gene has CDR1 LNHDA and CDR2 SQIVND (reference sequence). CDR3 length equals 13 residues. Trimming cost V 3 bases and J 1 base, with 6 bases left between them. The DNA for the CDR3 is TGTGCCAGTAGTATGGAAAGGAACACTGAAGCTTTCTTT. Translation gives CASSMERNTEAFF.

This sequence joins TRBV7-2 and TRBJ1-1; no definite D call. The germline V and J ends were trimmed by 2 bases and 3 bases, with 7 bases remaining between them. This CDR3 has 13 residues. Per germline, CDR1 SGHTA and CDR2 FQGNSA. The CDR3 DNA reads TGTGCCAGCAGCTTAAGGGAGCACACTGAAGCTTTCTTT. Protein: CASSLREHTEAFF.

The V gene is TRBV30, the J gene TRBJ2-1; 11 bases match TRBD2. CDR1 is GTSNPN and CDR2 is SVGIG in the germline V gene (reference sequence). V lost 3 bases, J lost 5 bases, and 6 bases stayed unmatched. The CDR3 sequence is 15 residues long. The CDR3: CAWSAGLAANNEQFF. The DNA of the CDR3 is TGTGCCTGGAGCGCGGGACTAGCGGCCAACAATGAGCAGTTCTTC.

A single count supports this clone. The chain is built from TRBV10-3 and TRBJ2-3; TRBD1 matches 8 bases. J gave up 4 bases and V 4 bases, and 4 bases lay outside the gene matches. CDR1 and CDR2 (germline): ENHRY, SYGVKD. The CDR3 has 14 residues. CDR3 bases: TGTGCCATCAGTGGGACAGGGTTGGCAGATACGCAGTATTTT. Protein sequence: CAISGTGLADTQYF.

The chain uses TRBV6-4 and TRBJ1-1; D might be TRBD1 (6 bases). CDR1 is MRHNA and CDR2 is SNTAGT in the germline V gene. There are 12 residues in the CDR3. V lost 0 bases and J lost 10, with 9 bases in between. The DNA for the CDR3 is TGTGCCAGCAGTGACTCTGCAGGGGTAGCTTTCTTT. Translation: CASSDSAGVAFF.

V gene TRBV5-1 combines with J gene TRBJ1-2; D is unresolved. V was shortened by 4 bases and J by 7 bases, with 14 bases between the two germline ends. Germline CDR1 and CDR2: SGHRS and YFSETQ. CDR3 length: 13 amino acids. CDR3 nucleotide sequence: TGCGCCAGCAGCGAAAACTCAGGTACTGGCTACACCTTC. It yields the protein CASSENSGTGYTF.

This chain joins TRBV5-1 and TRBJ1-2; D is unresolved. Trimming took off 4 bases at V and 2 bases at J, with 6 bases between the two ends. Germline V gene data show CDR1 as SGHRS and CDR2 as YFSETQ. This CDR3 has 12 residues. CDR3 sequence reads: CASSTENYGYTF. Here the CDR3 DNA reads TGCGCCAGCAGCACAGAGAACTATGGCTACACCTTC.

This chain uses TRBV2 with TRBJ1-5; the D is unclear. In germline, CDR1 is SNHLY, CDR2 FYNNEI. The V and J ends lost 1 base and 7 bases respectively, with 11 bases between them. There are 14 residues in the CDR3. As DNA, the CDR3 is TGTGCCAGCAGTGAAGAGAAGGGAGGCCAGCCCCAGCATTTT. Protein product: CASSEEKGGQPQHF. Full variable domain (outside the CDR3, taken from reference TRBV2 and TRBJ1-5): EPEVTQTPSHQVTQMGQEVILRCVPISNHLYFYWYRQILGQKVEFLVSFYNNEISEKSEIFDDQFSVERPDGSNFTLKIRSTKLEDSAMYFCASSEEKGGQPQHFGDGTRLSIL.

This chain links TRBV7-2 with TRBJ2-7; TRBD1 might be the D (7 bases). Germline loops: CDR1 SGHTA, CDR2 FQGNSA. The CDR3 is made up of 14 amino acids. V lost 4 bases and J 0 bases, leaving 10 bases between the germline ends. The CDR3: CASSSQGGSYEQYF. The CDR3 DNA reads TGTGCCAGCAGCTCCCAGGGGGGCTCCTACGAGCAGTACTTC.

The gene calls are TRBV5-6 and TRBJ1-5; the D gene is possibly TRBD1 (6 bases). CDR3 length: 15 amino acids. Trimming took off 4 bases at V and 7 bases at J, with 18 bases between the two ends. Looked up from germline, CDR1 is SGHDT and CDR2 is YYEEEE. The DNA for the CDR3 is TGTGCCAGCAGCCAATGGGGGGGGGCACGGCAGCCCCAGCATTTT. Translating gives CASSQWGGARQPQHF.

The J gene is TRBJ2-7, the V gene TRBV28; 8 bases agree with TRBD2. The V gene end was trimmed by 3 bases and the J gene end by 1 base; junction bases not matched to a gene: 5. CDR1 and CDR2 from the germline V gene are MDHEN and SYDVKM. The length of the CDR3 is 15 residues. The CDR3 sequence is CASSFVAGLSYEQYF. CDR3 coding DNA: TGTGCCAGCAGTTTCGTAGCGGGACTTTCCTACGAGCAGTACTTC.

This clone came up a few times. The V gene is TRBV11-3, the J gene TRBJ2-1; 10 nucleotides align to TRBD1. V gave up 2 bases and J gave up 7 bases; unmatched junction bases: 5. The CDR3 has 15 residues. The germline V gene encodes CDR1 SGHNT and CDR2 YENEEA. In DNA, the CDR3 is TGTGCCAGCAGCTTATCTGGGACAGGGGAAAATGAGCAGTTCTTC. It yields the protein CASSLSGTGENEQFF.

The rearrangement joins TRBV4-1 to TRBJ2-1, with 7 bases matching TRBD2. With V trimmed by 2 bases and J by 3 bases, 7 bases remained unmatched. There are 16 residues in the CDR3. Per germline, CDR1 MGHRA and CDR2 YSYEKL. The CDR3 sequence: CASSQQGLVSYNEQFF. CDR3 coding DNA: TGCGCCAGCAGCCAACAAGGACTAGTCAGCTACAATGAGCAGTTCTTC.

The chain uses TRBV7-9 and TRBJ2-7, with TRBD1 matching over 7 bases. Germline V gene data show CDR1 as SEHNR and CDR2 as FQNEAQ (reference sequence). CDR3 length: 12 residues. The J segment lost 6 bases and the V segment lost 2 bases, leaving 1 base of the junction unmatched. This chain's CDR3 is CASSLNRGEQYF. DNA for the CDR3: TGTGCCAGCAGCTTAAACAGGGGCGAGCAGTACTTC.

The chain recombines TRBV11-2 with TRBJ1-4; possible D gene TRBD1, 5 bases. Germline CDR1 is SGHAT and CDR2 is FQNNGV. There are 15 residues in the CDR3. Trimming left V 5 bases short and J 0 bases short, with 10 bases between. The CDR3, as DNA: TGTGCCAGCAGCACAGGACAAACAACTAATGAAAAACTGTTTTTT. This translates into CASSTGQTTNEKLFF. Full variable domain (rest looked up from reference TRBV11-2 and TRBJ1-4): EAGVAQSPRYKIIEKRQSVAFWCNPISGHATLYWYQQILGQGPKLLIQFQNNGVVDDSQLPKDRFSAERLKGVDSTLKIQPAKLEDSAVYLCASSTGQTTNEKLFFGSGTQLSVL.

The V call is TRBV2, the J call TRBJ2-7, with TRBD2 as a possible D gene (6 bases). Germline V CDR1 and CDR2: SNHLY, FYNNEI. Trimming left V 3 bases short and J 6 bases short, with 12 bases between. The CDR3 has 13 amino acids. CDR3 in DNA: TGTGCCAGCAGTGAGGGACCCGGGAGCGAGCAGTACTTC. Protein: CASSEGPGSEQYF.

The chain recombines TRBV7-9 with TRBJ2-5; 7 nucleotides align to TRBD1. The trim removed 3 bases at V and 2 bases at J, leaving 6 bases unmatched. Germline V gene data show CDR1 as SEHNR and CDR2 as FQNEAQ (reference sequence). This CDR3 has 15 residues. The chain's CDR3 is CASSFGQASQETQYF. The CDR3 bases are TGTGCCAGCAGCTTCGGACAGGCTTCACAAGAGACCCAGTACTTC.

The chain employs TRBV4-1 and TRBJ1-5; perhaps TRBD1 as D (5 bases). V was shortened by 0 bases and J by 0 bases, with 15 bases between the two germline ends. The CDR3 consists of 18 residues. Germline V gene data show CDR1 as MGHRA and CDR2 as YSYEKL. The CDR3 DNA sequence: TGCGCCAGCAGCCAAGATTTGAGGGGTCGGATTAGCAATCAGCCCCAGCATTTT. This translates into CASSQDLRGRISNQPQHF.

The rearrangement joins TRBV2 to TRBJ1-1, with no clear D. Germline V CDR1 and CDR2: SNHLY, FYNNEI. V lost 0 bases and J 7 bases, leaving 12 bases between the germline ends. This CDR3 is built from 14 residues. CDR3 sequence reads: CASSEATAGFEAFF. Here the CDR3 DNA reads TGTGCCAGCAGTGAAGCTACTGCCGGATTTGAAGCTTTCTTT. The full variable domain, its missing parts supplied by reference TRBV2 and TRBJ1-1, is EPEVTQTPSHQVTQMGQEVILRCVPISNHLYFYWYRQILGQKVEFLVSFYNNEISEKSEIFDDQFSVERPDGSNFTLKIRSTKLEDSAMYFCASSEATAGFEAFFGQGTRLTVV.